Each of the 8 T cell receptor beta chains below was sequenced from the same sample in a study of OX40 agonist ivuxolimab in advanced cancers. The method was immunoSEQ multiplex PCR; TCRdb's version includes in-frame clones alone and lacks a portion of them. The sample lists tens of thousands of clones; 90% to 95% were seen once. Sample: CD4+ or CD8+ T cells sorted from blood, taken in a trial of the OX40 agonist ivuxolimab. These receptors came from an adult with an advanced solid tumor such as melanoma, head and neck, liver or kidney cancer.

This clone came up once. This chain links TRBV27 with TRBJ2-5, with no clear D. Germline V gene lookup returns CDR1 MNHEY and CDR2 SMNVEV (reference sequence). Trimming cost V 7 bases and J 4 bases, with 13 bases left between them. The CDR3 covers 13 residues. The CDR3 region is CASIGQAGETQYF. The CDR3 bases are TGTGCCAGCATCGGCCAGGCTGGAGAGACCCAGTACTTC.

This rearrangement joins TRBV27 to TRBJ1-1, with D perhaps matching TRBD1 (6 bases). This CDR3 has 15 residues. V lost 0 bases, J lost 8 bases, and 16 bases lay in between. CDR1 and CDR2 from the germline V gene are MNHEY and SMNVEV (reference sequence). CDR3 DNA: TGTGCCAGCAGTTTATCGCAGCCGGGGGCGGTAGAAGCTTTCTTT. Amino acids: CASSLSQPGAVEAFF.

The chain carries TRBV10-2 and TRBJ2-1; D ambiguous. This CDR3 comprises 11 residues. The ends were cut back, 10 bases at V and 10 bases at J, with 14 bases in the middle. Germline-derived CDR1 and CDR2 are WSHSY and SAAADI. CDR3 coding DNA: TGCGCCACCCAGAAGCTCGAAGAGCAGTTCTTC. Translated, it gives CATQKLEEQFF.

The chain links TRBV9 to TRBJ1-3, with 7 nucleotides matching TRBD1. The germline V gene encodes CDR1 SGDLS and CDR2 YYNGEE. This CDR3 is built from 15 residues. The V segment lost 4 bases and the J segment 4 bases; nucleotides outside the gene matches: 8. The CDR3 DNA sequence: TGTGCCAGCAGCCCCCGGGACAGTGAAGGAAACACCATATATTTT. This gives the protein CASSPRDSEGNTIYF.

The chain recombines TRBV27 with TRBJ2-1, with a possible D match to TRBD2 (6 bases). Germline V lookup: CDR1 MNHEY, CDR2 SMNVEV (reference sequence). V was shortened by 6 bases and J by 8 bases, with 14 bases between the two germline ends. The CDR3 spans 13 residues. The CDR3 bases are TGTGCCAGCAGCGCTTGGGGGGTCGATGAGCAGTTCTTC. As protein: CASSAWGVDEQFF.

J is TRBJ2-7 and V is TRBV18; D is unclear. Trimming took off 1 base at V and 4 bases at J, with 8 bases between the two ends. There are 13 residues in the CDR3. CDR1 and CDR2 (germline): KGHSH, LQKENI. In DNA form, the CDR3 reads TGTGCCAGCTCACCACAACCTCAGTACGAGCAGTACTTC. Residues: CASSPQPQYEQYF.

V gene TRBV7-2 combines with J gene TRBJ2-3; TRBD2 aligns across 11 bases. Germline V gene sequence: CDR1 SGHTA, CDR2 FQGNSA. After removal of 5 bases from V and 4 bases from J, the junction contained 5 bases not matched to a gene. The CDR3 loop spans 15 amino acids. In nucleotides, the CDR3 is TGTGCCAGCAGCACCGCTAGCGGGAGGTCAGATACGCAGTATTTT. Its protein product is CASSTASGRSDTQYF.

In DNA form, the CDR3 reads TGTGCCACCAGCAGAGAAGGGGCGACAGTTTCGATGGGAGATACGCAGTATTTT. Residues: CATSREGATVSMGDTQYF. The chain uses TRBV15 and TRBJ2-3; D may be TRBD1 (5 bases). V was trimmed by 0 bases and J by 5 bases, leaving 21 bases between them. This CDR3 contains 18 residues. CDR1 LNHNV and CDR2 YYDKDF come from the germline V gene (reference sequence). Full variable domain (missing parts from reference TRBV15 and TRBJ2-3): DAMVIQNPRYQVTQFGKPVTLSCSQTLNHNVMYWYQQKSSQAPKLLFHYYDKDFNNEADTPDNFQSRRPNTSFCFLDIRSPGLGDTAMYLCATSREGATVSMGDTQYFGPGTRLTVL.